This entry concerns a single TCR beta chain. Its antigen is not known. This specimen comes from a study of T cell responses to AZD1222 COVID-19 vaccine. Study-level findings and limits: Receipt of two AZD1222 doses was followed by a rise in Spike-specific TCR breadth and depth. The number of AZD1222 recipients seropositive at baseline was only five to seven. Possibly, clonal diversity was underestimated; donors were largely white British and included more females.

Researchers grouped second doses given at about 4 or about 12 weeks into one pool. With V trimmed by 1 base and J by 2 bases, 2 bases remained unmatched. Germline CDR1 is LGHDT and CDR2 is YNNKEL (reference sequence). This CDR3 has 16 residues. Measured with immunoSEQ multiplex PCR; TCRdb has only the in-frame clones, and not every one. Of some 67,000 clones in the sample, 83% were seen once. The starting material was peripheral blood, obtained 28 days after the second AZD1222 dose. This TCR was sampled from an adult who received the AZD1222 COVID-19 vaccine. This sequence joins TRBV3-1 (or the pseudogene TRBV3-2) and TRBJ2-1; 10 bases agree with TRBD2. CDR3 in DNA: TGTGCCAGCAGCCAAGCGAGCGGGGGGGCCTACAATGAGCAGTTCTTC. This codes for CASSQASGGAYNEQFF.